The 10 T cell receptor beta chains below come from one sample, sequenced in a study of T cells in severe cutaneous drug reactions. Libraries were made by iRepertoire multiplex PCR with TCR subtype-specific primers for bulk and single-cell sequencing. TCRdb reworked the multiplex PCR reads into one entry per CDR3 protein, no DNA. The specimen's table records fewer than 11,000 distinct CDR3 sequences. Sequenced patients had Stevens-Johnson syndrome or toxic epidermal necrolysis caused by carbamazepine. The sequenced sample was cells from a skin blister. The origin of the receptors is a human donor with Stevens-Johnson syndrome, a severe cutaneous drug reaction.

According to its frequency, this clonotype is medium-sized. This sequence joins TRBV6-1 and TRBJ1-1. CDR1 and CDR2 from the germline V gene are MNHNS and SASEGT. The CDR3 sequence is 14 residues long. The CDR3 protein is CATSPLFRNTEAFF.

CDR3 in amino acids: CSARPTALTTQYF. The V gene is TRBV20-1, the J gene TRBJ2-5; TCRdb returns TRBD1, unconfirmable since there is no DNA. The CDR3 sequence is 13 residues long. Germline CDR1 and CDR2: DFQATT and SNEGSKA (reference sequence).

The chain is built from TRBV5-4 and TRBJ2-5; as DNA is missing, the TRBD1 call by TCRdb cannot be tested. This CDR3 is built from 14 residues. Germline CDR1 reads SGHNT; CDR2 reads YYREEE (reference sequence). The chain's CDR3 is CASSLGGAAETQYF.

By frequency, this clonotype registers medium-sized. The chain uses TRBV29-1 and TRBJ2-1; TCRdb returns TRBD1, unconfirmable since there is no DNA. Germline assignment: CDR1 SQVTM and CDR2 ANQGSEA. This CDR3 is 12 amino acids long. The CDR3 loop reads CSVRQGGNEQFF.

Its frequency marks this clonotype as medium-sized. V is TRBV6-1 and J is TRBJ1-1; TCRdb selects TRBD1, and the lack of DNA leaves this call unchecked. This CDR3 region has 13 residues. CDR1 is MNHNS and CDR2 is SASEGT in the germline V gene. The CDR3: CASIRQAPTEAFF.

This chain uses TRBV20-1 with TRBJ1-2. This CDR3 has 15 residues. The germline CDR1 and CDR2 sequences are DFQATT and SNEGSKA (reference sequence). CDR3 amino acids: CSASGRLLGVYGYTF.

The rearrangement joins TRBV20-1 to TRBJ2-1; TCRdb picks TRBD1, but there is no DNA to check that call. The germline V gene encodes CDR1 DFQATT and CDR2 SNEGSKA (reference sequence). The CDR3 consists of 13 residues. CDR3 loop: CSAEGTQYNEQFF.

The chain recombines TRBV20-1 with TRBJ1-2. CDR1 and CDR2 (germline): DFQATT, SNEGSKA (reference sequence). The CDR3 extends over 16 amino acids. This CDR3 reads CSARFSGGEDNYGYTF.

The gene calls are TRBV20-1 and TRBJ2-1; absent DNA, TCRdb's TRBD1 call cannot be checked. Germline CDR1 and CDR2: DFQATT and SNEGSKA (reference sequence). The CDR3 runs to 18 residues. The CDR3 sequence is CSARPSSPIWPGYNEQFF.

The chain joins TRBV29-1 to TRBJ2-1. This CDR3 region has 14 residues. CDR1 and CDR2 from the germline V gene are SQVTM and ANQGSEA. The CDR3 protein is CSVVWGSSYNEQFF.